These 25 T cell receptor beta chains originate from one sample sequenced in a study of T cells in Graves' hyperthyroidism and ophthalmopathy. TCR beta CDR3 region amplification was performed from RNA transcripts. HTBI primers were the set used in a first-round RT-PCR of the TCR CDR3. MiXCR, run by TCRdb on the multiplex PCR reads, gives a single entry per CDR3 protein. The table lists around 210,000 distinct CDR3 sequences, about a sixth of them singletons, with more than 50% in the top ten. The sequencing input was blood. The receptors derive from a woman between 50 and 59 years old with Graves' hyperthyroidism.

This clonotype was picked up many times. The V and J genes are TRBV19 and TRBJ2-1; TRBD2 aligns across 7 bases. Losses at the gene ends were 1 base for V and 7 bases for J; bases not matched to a gene: 13. CDR3 length equals 17 residues. CDR1 and CDR2 from the germline V gene are LNHDA and SQIVND (reference sequence). The CDR3 sequence: CASSIAPGAGWGNEQFF. The CDR3 DNA reads TGTGCCAGTAGTATAGCCCCTGGAGCGGGATGGGGGAATGAGCAGTTCTTC.

This clonotype was counted at least ten times. The genes are TRBV7-9 and TRBJ2-1, with 7 bases identical to TRBD2. Germline V CDR1 and CDR2: SEHNR, FQNEAQ (reference sequence). V was clipped by 4 bases and J by 10 bases; unmatched bases: 19. The length of the CDR3 is 17 residues. The CDR3 DNA follows: TGTGCCAGCAGCTCTTCGAGGGAGGGGCTCGTCGGAGGCGAGCAGTTCTTC. Amino acids: CASSSSREGLVGGEQFF.

There are a few counts of this clonotype. V and J are TRBV20-1 and TRBJ1-6; D perhaps matches TRBD1 (6 bases). Per the germline V gene, CDR1 is DFQATT and CDR2 is SNEGSKA (reference sequence). Trimming shortened V by 6 bases and J by 5 bases, and 17 bases separated the two germline ends. The CDR3 length is 15 residues. This chain's CDR3 is CSAGGQLIDNSPLHF. CDR3 nucleotides: TGCAGTGCGGGGGGGCAGCTTATAGATAATTCACCCCTCCACTTT.

In its sample, this clonotype was seen a few times. The V gene is TRBV6-1, the J gene TRBJ1-2, with 8 bases lining up with TRBD1. In germline, CDR1 is MNHNS, CDR2 SASEGT. CDR3 length: 13 amino acids. The J segment lost 4 bases and the V segment lost 6 bases, leaving 4 bases of the junction unmatched. In DNA form, the CDR3 reads TGTGCCAGCAGGGAGACAGGGGTCTATGGCTACACCTTC. Protein sequence: CASRETGVYGYTF.

This clonotype was recorded a few times. The chain has TRBV27 and TRBJ2-1; D unresolved. V dropped 0 bases and J dropped 2 bases, with 17 bases sitting between them. Germline CDR1 is MNHEY and CDR2 is SMNVEV (reference sequence). The CDR3 length is 18 residues. As DNA, the CDR3 is TGTGCCAGCAGTTTATCGAGAGCGTCTTGGTATCCCTACAATGAGCAGTTCTTC. As protein: CASSLSRASWYPYNEQFF.

The V gene is TRBV15, the J gene TRBJ2-3; D remains ambiguous. The germline V gene has CDR1 LNHNV and CDR2 YYDKDF (reference sequence). This CDR3 has 13 residues. Trimming pared 5 bases from V and 7 bases from J, leaving 13 bases between. The CDR3 spells CATSLDMDHTQYF. The CDR3 DNA follows: TGTGCCACCAGCTTAGACATGGACCATACGCAGTATTTT.

V and J are TRBV7-2 and TRBJ2-3; 8 bases agree with TRBD2. The CDR3 has 14 amino acids. The V and J ends lost 8 bases and 1 base, in that order; junction bases with no gene match: 5. Germline V gene data show CDR1 as SGHTA and CDR2 as FQGNSA. The CDR3 DNA follows: TGTGCCAGCGCCGTACTAGCGGGCACAGATACGCAGTATTTT. Translation: CASAVLAGTDTQYF. Full variable domain (outside the CDR3, taken from reference TRBV7-2 and TRBJ2-3): GAGVSQSPSNKVTEKGKDVELRCDPISGHTALYWYRQSLGQGLEFLIYFQGNSAPDKSGLPSDRFSAERTGGSVSTLTIQRTQQEDSAVYLCASAVLAGTDTQYFGPGTRLTVL.

This clonotype was observed a handful of times. The chain links TRBV7-9 to TRBJ1-4; 10 nucleotides align to TRBD1. CDR1 is SEHNR, CDR2 FQNEAQ, per germline (reference sequence). The V and J ends lost 1 base and 8 bases, in that order; junction bases with no gene match: 4. The CDR3 spans 15 residues. DNA for the CDR3: TGTGCCAGCAGCTTAGGGGACAGGGGCTCGGAAAAACTGTTTTTT. Residues: CASSLGDRGSEKLFF.

This clonotype was counted only a few times. The chain links TRBV7-8 to TRBJ2-7, with 7 bases identical to TRBD1. This CDR3 region has 16 residues. V lost 3 bases and J lost 2; bases outside the gene matches: 10. Germline CDR1 and CDR2: SGHVS and FQNEAQ. The CDR3 protein is CASSLVDRAGTYEQYF. DNA of the CDR3: TGTGCCAGCAGCTTGGTCGACAGGGCGGGCACCTACGAGCAGTACTTC.

This clonotype was seen many times. The rearrangement uses TRBV12-3 or TRBV12-4 and TRBJ2-1; no clear D gene. Deletions cut 2 bases from V and 0 bases from J, with 17 bases between. The CDR3 is made up of 18 amino acids. The CDR3 sequence is CASSLRSTPASSYNEQFF. CDR3 coding DNA: TGTGCCAGCAGTTTACGATCCACTCCAGCGAGCTCCTACAATGAGCAGTTCTTC.

The table lists this clonotype with many counts. The chain has TRBV20-1 and TRBJ2-4; TRBD2 aligns across 7 bases. Per the germline V gene, CDR1 is DFQATT and CDR2 is SNEGSKA (reference sequence). The CDR3 is 15 amino acids. V trimming: 2 bases; J trimming: 8 bases; junction bases outside the gene matches: 12. CDR3 residues: CSARSPGTTPDIQYF. The CDR3 region has the DNA TGCAGTGCTAGATCGCCCGGGACTACTCCCGACATTCAGTACTTC.

This clonotype appeared many times. This chain connects TRBV11-3 to TRBJ2-5; D unclear. V shed 1 base and J shed 5 bases, with 11 bases lying between them. Germline CDR1 is SGHNT and CDR2 is YENEEA. The CDR3 totals 14 residues. CDR3 bases: TGTGCCAGCAGCTTAGGCCGTTCGGTGGAGACCCAGTACTTC. Translating it yields CASSLGRSVETQYF. Complete variable domain (other parts from reference TRBV11-3 and TRBJ2-5): EAGVVQSPRYKIIEKKQPVAFWCNPISGHNTLYWYLQNLGQGPELLIRYENEEAVDDSQLPKDRFSAERLKGVDSTLKIQPAELGDSAVYLCASSLGRSVETQYFGPGTRLLVL.

The rearrangement uses TRBV27 and TRBJ2-1, with 11 bases identical to TRBD2. CDR3 size: 15 residues. CDR1 MNHEY and CDR2 SMNVEV come from the germline V gene (reference sequence). The V segment lost 3 bases and the J segment 2 bases; nucleotides outside the gene matches: 0. CDR3 residues: CASSLTSGTYNEQFF. CDR3 nucleotide sequence: TGTGCCAGCAGTTTGACTAGCGGGACCTACAATGAGCAGTTCTTC.

This clonotype was seen repeatedly, ten times or more. The CDR3 loop is CASSLSRGAEAFF. The CDR3 DNA is TGTGCCAGCAGCTTAAGTAGGGGCGCTGAAGCTTTCTTT. The chain joins TRBV7-3 to TRBJ1-1; D may be TRBD1 (5 bases). Trimming cost V 1 base and J 6 bases, with 9 bases left between them. Per germline, CDR1 SGHTA and CDR2 FQGTGA. The CDR3 extends over 13 amino acids.

This clonotype was counted at least ten times. The chain has TRBV7-9 and TRBJ2-3; TRBD1 matches 7 bases. Germline V CDR1 and CDR2: SEHNR, FQNEAQ (reference sequence). Trimming removed 5 bases from V and 2 bases from J; junction bases left unmatched: 7. This CDR3 contains 15 residues. The CDR3 region has the DNA TGTGCCAGCAGCACCCGGGACAGCTACACAGATACGCAGTATTTT. This sequence encodes CASSTRDSYTDTQYF.

This clonotype appeared many times. The V and J genes are TRBV2 and TRBJ1-5; 7 bases match TRBD1. CDR3 length equals 16 residues. Trimming took 2 bases from V and 1 from J; bases not matched to a gene: 5. CDR1 SNHLY and CDR2 FYNNEI come from the germline V gene. CDR3 nucleotides: TGTGCCAGCAGTGAAAGGGGGCGGGAAAGCAATCAGCCCCAGCATTTT. Translating it yields CASSERGRESNQPQHF.

The chain couples TRBV28 to TRBJ1-5; a weak D match, TRBD1 (5 bases). From germline, CDR1 is MDHEN and CDR2 SYDVKM. Trimming stripped 6 bases from V and 0 bases from J, with 12 bases between. The CDR3 contains 15 residues. In nucleotides, the CDR3 is TGTGCCAGCAGCCCTGGGACGTTTAGCAATCAGCCCCAGCATTTT. Translation: CASSPGTFSNQPQHF. The variable domain in full, with the rest retrieved from reference TRBV28 and TRBJ1-5, is DVKVTQSSRYLVKRTGEKVFLECVQDMDHENMFWYRQDPGLGLRLIYFSYDVKMKEKGDIPEGYSVSREKKERFSLILESASTNQTSMYLCASSPGTFSNQPQHFGDGTRLSIL.

This clonotype was seen more than once but under ten times. V is TRBV28 and J is TRBJ2-6; D call uncertain. This CDR3 comprises 13 residues. CDR1 MDHEN and CDR2 SYDVKM come from the germline V gene. In DNA form, the CDR3 reads TGTGCTTCCAGGCCGTCTGGGGCCAACGTCCTGACTTTC. Translating it yields CASRPSGANVLTF.

This clonotype was observed many times. This rearrangement joins TRBV7-2 to TRBJ2-3; TRBD2 matches 7 bases. The CDR3 has 16 amino acids. From germline, CDR1 is SGHTA and CDR2 FQGNSA. V dropped 1 base and J dropped 3; count of bases not matched to a gene: 7. Written as DNA, the CDR3 is TGTGCCAGCAGCTTAGAGTTGTCTAGCGGTACAGATACGCAGTATTTT. Protein: CASSLELSSGTDTQYF.

This clonotype was seen a handful of times. The V and J genes are TRBV14 and TRBJ1-1, with no clear D. CDR1 and CDR2 from the germline V gene are SGHDN and FVKESK. The CDR3 is made up of 13 amino acids. V was clipped by 2 bases and J by 7 bases, with 11 bases between them. The CDR3 here is CASSQISGSEAFF. The CDR3 DNA follows: TGTGCCAGCAGCCAAATTTCAGGAAGTGAAGCTTTCTTT.

This clonotype was counted a few times. V gene TRBV24-1 combines with J gene TRBJ1-2, with D unclear. The CDR3 sequence is 14 residues long. V shed 0 bases and J shed 1 base, with 5 bases lying between them. CDR1 is KGHDR and CDR2 is SFDVKD in the germline V gene. Here the CDR3 reads CATSDLGSNYGYTF. DNA for the CDR3: TGTGCCACCAGTGATTTGGGAAGTAACTATGGCTACACCTTC.

This clonotype was recorded at least ten times. This sequence joins TRBV28 and TRBJ1-2; 9 bases line up with TRBD1. The CDR3 loop spans 14 amino acids. Germline-derived CDR1 and CDR2 are MDHEN and SYDVKM. Unmatched junction bases numbered 8, after V lost 4 bases and J lost 8 bases. This CDR3 reads CASSSGTGIGGYTF. CDR3 DNA: TGTGCCAGCAGTTCCGGGACAGGGATCGGGGGCTACACCTTC.

This clonotype was detected a few times. Because the CDR3 is missing its conserved closing phenylalanine or tryptophan, this is likely a read error. The V call is TRBV7-8, the J call TRBJ2-7; TRBD1 is a possible D gene (5 bases). CDR1 is SGHVS and CDR2 is FQNEAQ in the germline V gene. Trimming cost V 1 base and J 4 bases, with 11 bases left between them. The CDR3 runs to 14 residues. CDR3 DNA: TGTGCCAGCAGCTTAGAGGTGGGGCGGTACGAGCAGTACCTC. It is translated as CASSLEVGRYEQYL.

V is TRBV10-3 and J is TRBJ1-5; TRBD1 aligns across 7 bases. The CDR3 sequence is 14 residues long. Germline CDR1 and CDR2: ENHRY and SYGVKD. The V segment lost 8 bases and the J segment 4 bases; nucleotides outside the gene matches: 8. The CDR3 region is CAIGGGGRNQPQHF. CDR3 nucleotide sequence: TGTGCCATCGGAGGAGGGGGCAGAAATCAGCCCCAGCATTTT.

The V gene is TRBV30, the J gene TRBJ2-7; D perhaps matches TRBD2 (6 bases). This CDR3 is built from 14 residues. The V end was cut by 2 bases, the J end by 7 bases, with 18 bases between. Germline lookup yields CDR1 GTSNPN and CDR2 SVGIG (reference sequence). The CDR3 DNA follows: TGTGCCTGGAGTATACTCGGGACTCAGGCGGAGCAGTACTTC. Encoded protein: CAWSILGTQAEQYF.